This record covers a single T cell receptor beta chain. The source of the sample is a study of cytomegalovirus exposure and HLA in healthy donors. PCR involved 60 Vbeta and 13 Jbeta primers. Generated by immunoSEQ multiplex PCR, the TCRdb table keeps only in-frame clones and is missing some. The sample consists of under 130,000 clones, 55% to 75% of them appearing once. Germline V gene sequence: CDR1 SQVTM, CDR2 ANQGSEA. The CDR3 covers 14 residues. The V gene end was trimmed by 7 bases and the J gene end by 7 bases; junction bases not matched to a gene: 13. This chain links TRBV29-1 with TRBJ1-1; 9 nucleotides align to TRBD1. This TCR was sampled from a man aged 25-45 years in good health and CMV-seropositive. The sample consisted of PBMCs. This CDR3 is CSARRGWTGVEAFF. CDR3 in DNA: TGCAGCGCCAGGAGGGGCTGGACAGGGGTTGAAGCTTTCTTT.